This T cell receptor beta chain was captured in a study of control samples from healthy donors and cancer patients. Germline V gene lookup returns CDR1 KGHDR and CDR2 SFDVKD. The CDR3 has 18 amino acids. J lost 0 bases, V lost 4 bases, and 9 bases had no gene match. The repertoire was sequenced with immunoSEQ multiplex PCR; TCRdb's copy has only in-frame clones and lacks some. Altogether about 160,000 clones are present, roughly 95% being singletons, with the ten largest covering under 1.2%. Sequencing used blood. V gene TRBV24-1 combines with J gene TRBJ2-1, with TRBD1 matching over 9 bases. The TCR was taken from a woman aged 30 to 39 in good health. The CDR3 loop is CATSDSGTGKISYNEQFF. As DNA, the CDR3 is TGTGCCACCAGTGACTCCGGGACAGGGAAAATCTCCTACAATGAGCAGTTCTTC.